The 18 T cell receptor beta chains given below trace back to one sample, sequenced in a study of identical twins. Via MiXCR, TCRdb re-called the 5' RACE reads, giving one row per CDR3 protein. The table includes around 250,000 distinct CDR3 sequences, around 6.6% detected once. These data also formed part of another study, on yellow fever vaccine responses in identical twins.

The sequenced material came from memory (CD45RO+) T cells sorted from blood. Every receptor here comes from a woman aged 18-35 years in good health.

This clonotype was detected ten times or more. V and J are TRBV4-1 and TRBJ2-2; a weak D match, TRBD2 (5 bases). The CDR3 contains 20 residues. CDR1 is MGHRA, CDR2 YSYEKL, per germline. V lost 3 bases, J lost 3 bases, and 26 bases lay in between. The CDR3 loop is CASSQKRLFTGPKDTGELFF. In nucleotides, the CDR3 is TGCGCCAGCAGCCAGAAGCGGCTATTTACGGGCCCAAAGGACACCGGGGAGCTGTTTTTT.

There are many counts of this clonotype. CDR3 DNA sequence: TGTGCCACCAGTGATTCCGTTTCCTATATCTACAATGAGCAGTTCTTC. Translated: CATSDSVSYIYNEQFF. V usage is TRBV24-1 and J usage is TRBJ2-1; no clear D gene. The CDR3 totals 16 residues. Germline CDR1 and CDR2: KGHDR and SFDVKD. V dropped 2 bases and J dropped 3 bases, with 13 bases sitting between them.

This clonotype was seen ten or more times. The V gene is TRBV5-1, the J gene TRBJ2-1; TRBD1 matches at 9 bases. The germline V gene has CDR1 SGHRS and CDR2 YFSETQ. The CDR3 runs 13 residues. V lost 5 bases to trimming and J lost 4 bases; unmatched junction nucleotides: 1. CDR3 sequence reads: CASRQGAYNEQFF. CDR3 DNA: TGCGCCAGCAGACAGGGGGCATACAATGAGCAGTTCTTC.

This clonotype was seen ten or more times. V is TRBV20-1 and J is TRBJ1-6; no definite D call. Germline V gene data show CDR1 as DFQATT and CDR2 as SNEGSKA (reference sequence). The V end was cut by 6 bases, the J end by 7 bases, with 19 bases between. The CDR3 spans 15 residues. The CDR3 DNA is TGCAGTGCCCCTGATGGGAGTCAGACGAATTCACCCCTCCACTTT. This translates into CSAPDGSQTNSPLHF.

The V gene is TRBV28, the J gene TRBJ2-5; 8 nucleotides agree with TRBD1. This CDR3 has 14 amino acids. Unmatched junction bases numbered 6, after V lost 6 bases and J lost 3 bases. CDR1 and CDR2 from the germline V gene are MDHEN and SYDVKM. This CDR3 reads CASSVPGQEETQYF. The CDR3 DNA follows: TGTGCCAGCAGCGTCCCGGGACAGGAAGAGACCCAGTACTTC.

The rearrangement links TRBV4-1 to TRBJ1-5; D is perhaps TRBD1 (5 bases). The CDR3 loop spans 13 amino acids. V dropped 4 bases and J dropped 4 bases, with 8 bases sitting between them. Germline V gene data show CDR1 as MGHRA and CDR2 as YSYEKL. CDR3 sequence: CASSPGLNQPQHF. The CDR3 region has the DNA TGCGCCAGCAGCCCAGGGTTAAATCAGCCCCAGCATTTT.

This clonotype was detected only a few times. The V call is TRBV15, the J call TRBJ2-7; D is undetermined. Germline CDR1 is LNHNV and CDR2 is YYDKDF (reference sequence). The CDR3 covers 14 residues. V was shortened by 0 bases and J by 1 base, with 7 bases between the two germline ends. In DNA, the CDR3 is TGTGCCACCAGCAGAGATGCAGATTCCTACGAGCAGTACTTC. It specifies CATSRDADSYEQYF.

This clonotype has a handful of counts. J is TRBJ2-7 and V is TRBV5-1, with TRBD1 matching 7 bases. Germline CDR1 is SGHRS and CDR2 is YFSETQ. Trimming at V came to 4 bases and at J to 5 bases, leaving 9 bases not matched to a gene. The CDR3 is 14 residues long. CDR3 amino acids: CASSIGGAENEQYV. The CDR3 DNA follows: TGCGCCAGCAGCATAGGGGGCGCAGAAAACGAGCAGTACGTC.

This clonotype has a single count. The genes are TRBV2 and TRBJ1-1; D is uncertain. The CDR3 extends over 12 amino acids. V dropped 8 bases and J dropped 4 bases, with 11 bases sitting between them. Germline V gives CDR1 SNHLY, CDR2 FYNNEI. CDR3 sequence: CASQLDLTEAFF. The CDR3 DNA follows: TGTGCCAGCCAGTTGGACCTCACTGAAGCTTTCTTT.

There are many counts of this clonotype. J is TRBJ2-1 and V is TRBV27; weak D call: TRBD1 (6 bases). The germline V gene has CDR1 MNHEY and CDR2 SMNVEV (reference sequence). The CDR3 is 12 residues long. The germline V and J ends were trimmed by 2 bases and 15 bases, with 14 bases remaining between them. The CDR3 region has the DNA TGTGCCAGCAGTTTACCGGGACAATCGAGGTTCTTC. The encoded protein is CASSLPGQSRFF.

The J gene is TRBJ2-1, the V gene TRBV27; D gene ambiguous. The CDR3 spans 14 residues. Trimming took 6 bases from V and 4 from J, leaving 13 bases between them. Per germline, CDR1 MNHEY and CDR2 SMNVEV (reference sequence). This CDR3 is CASSPVPQYNEQFF. CDR3 nucleotide sequence: TGTGCCAGCAGCCCAGTTCCCCAATACAATGAGCAGTTCTTC.

V is TRBV28 and J is TRBJ2-2; the D is unclear. V was trimmed by 11 bases and J by 6 bases, leaving 13 bases between them. The CDR3 is 12 residues long. Germline assignment: CDR1 MDHEN and CDR2 SYDVKM. The CDR3 DNA is TGTGCCGTCCAAGGACCGTCCGGGGAGCTGTTTTTT. Translation gives CAVQGPSGELFF.

In this sample, this clonotype turned up many times. The CDR3: CASSRGNTGELFF. Written as DNA, the CDR3 is TGTGCCAGCAGCCGAGGGAACACCGGGGAGCTGTTTTTT. The genes are TRBV3-1 and TRBJ2-2, with D uncertain. This CDR3 is built from 13 residues. Per germline, CDR1 LGHDT and CDR2 YNNKEL (reference sequence). V lost 4 bases and J lost 1, with 4 bases in between.

This clonotype has ten or more counts. The V call is TRBV4-2, the J call TRBJ1-1; unclear D gene. The CDR3 loop spans 14 amino acids. The germline V and J ends were trimmed by 2 bases and 1 base, with 8 bases remaining between them. Germline V gives CDR1 LGHNA, CDR2 YNFKEQ. Written as DNA, the CDR3 is TGTGCCAGCAGCCAACATGACAAGAACACTGAAGCTTTCTTT. Translation: CASSQHDKNTEAFF.

This clonotype was seen ten or more times. The chain recombines TRBV15 with TRBJ2-1; D is possibly TRBD2 (6 bases). The CDR3 has 14 residues. Trimming took off 8 bases at V and 7 bases at J, with 18 bases between the two ends. The germline gives CDR1 LNHNV, CDR2 YYDKDF (reference sequence). The CDR3 nucleotides read TGTGCCACCGGTTTAGGAGGGGAGGCGAATGAGCAGTTCTTC. It is translated as CATGLGGEANEQFF. Variable domain in full (rest from reference TRBV15 and TRBJ2-1): DAMVIQNPRYQVTQFGKPVTLSCSQTLNHNVMYWYQQKSSQAPKLLFHYYDKDFNNEADTPDNFQSRRPNTSFCFLDIRSPGLGDTAMYLCATGLGGEANEQFFGPGTRLTVL.

The genes are TRBV20-1 and TRBJ2-2, with 9 bases fitting TRBD2. The germline V gene encodes CDR1 DFQATT and CDR2 SNEGSKA (reference sequence). J gave up 1 base and V 0 bases, and 6 bases lay outside the gene matches. The CDR3 extends over 17 amino acids. This CDR3 reads CSAREGLAGRNTGELFF. For the CDR3, the DNA is TGCAGTGCTAGAGAAGGTCTAGCGGGACGGAACACCGGGGAGCTGTTTTTT.

At least ten counts were recorded for this clonotype. V gene TRBV5-1 combines with J gene TRBJ2-1; 9 bases agree with TRBD2. CDR3 length equals 18 residues. J gave up 4 bases and V 0 bases, and 11 bases lay outside the gene matches. Germline CDR1 is SGHRS and CDR2 is YFSETQ. The CDR3 DNA sequence: TGCGCCAGCAGCTTGGCCCCCGCGGCCGCGGGGGGGTACAATGAGCAGTTCTTC. It translates to CASSLAPAAAGGYNEQFF.

The chain couples TRBV28 to TRBJ2-6, with D tentatively TRBD1 or TRBD2 (5 bases each). The germline gives CDR1 MDHEN, CDR2 SYDVKM. The CDR3 runs to 16 residues. V lost 5 bases to trimming and J lost 4 bases, with 15 bases between them. CDR3 amino acids: CASSPTLGTGANVLTF. CDR3 bases: TGTGCCAGCAGTCCCACATTGGGGACCGGGGCCAACGTCCTGACTTTC.